This T cell receptor beta chain was obtained from a study of blood T cell repertoires in COVID-19. For the study at large: Samples came from the United States, Italy and Spain, spanning acute and convalescent COVID-19.

V was shortened by 4 bases and J by 3 bases, with 9 bases between the two germline ends. The CDR3 runs 14 residues. Germline CDR1 is SEHNR and CDR2 is FQNEAQ (reference sequence). A COVID-19 case was met by exposed participants within 2 weeks before study entry. Assay used: immunoSEQ multiplex PCR; TCRdb lists only in-frame clones, some missing. Among some 300,000 clones listed, just under 90% were seen once. The rearrangement uses TRBV7-9 and TRBJ1-4; the D is unclear. The sample taken for sequencing was PBMCs or T cells enriched from blood (not recorded which). The clonotype comes from a woman aged 45-65 years who had been exposed to COVID-19. The CDR3 coding sequence is TGTGCCAGCAGCTCGAGAGGGCCTAATGAAAAACTGTTTTTT. Translation: CASSSRGPNEKLFF.